This T cell receptor beta chain was obtained from a study of blood T cell repertoires in COVID-19. About the study: From the United States, Italy and Spain came samples of acute and convalescent COVID-19. T cells, B-cell-depleted T cells, or PBMCs supplied cDNA or gDNA.

Germline V lookup: CDR1 MNHEY, CDR2 SVGAGI. V was pared by 6 bases and J by 2 bases, with 11 bases between. The CDR3 extends over 14 amino acids. Profiling relied on immunoSEQ multiplex PCR, and the TCRdb table lists in-frame clones only, not all of them. The sample lists roughly 40,000 clones, around nine tenths occurring once. This clone turned up a few times. The chain joins TRBV6-5 to TRBJ1-5, with D uncertain. The source of this sequence is a woman in her 70s with acute or convalescent COVID-19. Sequencing was done on a sample of peripheral blood. CDR3 bases: TGTGCCAGCAGGAGGTCCTCGGGCAATCAGCCCCAGCATTTT. This sequence encodes CASRRSSGNQPQHF.